One and the same sample provided the 25 T cell receptor beta chains below, sequenced in a study of STAT5B mutations in CD4+ large granular lymphocyte leukemia. Clones were read by immunoSEQ multiplex PCR, and TCRdb kept only the in-frame ones, dropping some. The sample consists of approximately 24,000 clones, 60% to 85% of them appearing once. The specimen sequenced was CD4+ T cells from blood buffy coats. These receptors originate from a human donor in good health.

This rearrangement joins TRBV2 to TRBJ2-7, with 9 bases lining up with TRBD2. J lost 5 bases, V lost 7 bases, and 9 bases had no gene match. The CDR3 is made up of 14 amino acids. Germline V CDR1 and CDR2: SNHLY, FYNNEI. The CDR3 DNA is TGTGCCAGCACTATTCGGGCTAGCGGGAACGAGCAGTACTTC. Its protein product is CASTIRASGNEQYF.

The J gene is TRBJ2-2, the V gene TRBV29-1; 9 nucleotides match TRBD2. Germline CDR1 is SQVTM and CDR2 is ANQGSEA. The CDR3 covers 14 residues. V lost 6 bases to trimming and J lost 7 bases; unmatched junction nucleotides: 9. The CDR3 DNA sequence: TGCAGCGTCCTGGGCGGGGGGGCTGGCGGGGAGCTGTTTTTT. The encoded protein is CSVLGGGAGGELFF.

The V gene is TRBV6-5, the J gene TRBJ1-2; no clear D. The germline V and J ends were trimmed by 6 bases and 8 bases, with 10 bases remaining between them. This CDR3 is 11 amino acids long. Germline V lookup: CDR1 MNHEY, CDR2 SVGAGI. The CDR3 coding sequence is TGTGCCAGCAGAAACGCAGGAGGCTACACCTTC. It specifies CASRNAGGYTF.

V is TRBV4-3 and J is TRBJ2-1, with TRBD1 matching 9 bases. The V gene's germline CDR1 is LGHNA and CDR2 YSLEER. After removal of 2 bases from V and 6 bases from J, the junction contained 8 bases not matched to a gene. This CDR3 is built from 16 residues. In DNA, the CDR3 is TGCGCCAGCAGCCAACCCGGGAACAGGGGGCTCAATGAGCAGTTCTTC. It specifies CASSQPGNRGLNEQFF.

This chain uses TRBV6-6 with TRBJ2-1; TRBD1 matches at 9 bases. The germline CDR1 and CDR2 sequences are MNHNY and SVGAGI (reference sequence). The V segment lost 10 bases and the J segment 2 bases; nucleotides outside the gene matches: 3. The length of the CDR3 is 13 residues. In DNA, the CDR3 is TGTGCCATCCGACAGGGGGCCTACAATGAGCAGTTCTTC. The encoded protein is CAIRQGAYNEQFF.

The CDR3 nucleotides are TGTGCCAGTAGTATGGACAGGGGAGCTCCTGGGGCCAACGTCCTGACTTTC. It encodes CASSMDRGAPGANVLTF. The chain uses TRBV19 and TRBJ2-6, with 9 bases fitting TRBD1. CDR1 and CDR2 from the germline V gene are LNHDA and SQIVND (reference sequence). The CDR3 length is 17 residues. With V trimmed by 3 bases and J by 2 bases, 5 bases remained unmatched.

The chain links TRBV7-2 to TRBJ2-5; 7 bases are a match to TRBD2. V lost 4 bases and J lost 5; bases outside the gene matches: 7. Germline values: CDR1 SGHTA, CDR2 FQGNSA. The CDR3 contains 14 residues. The CDR3, as DNA: TGTGCCAGCAGCTCCATAGGGCGGGAGGAGACCCAGTACTTC. Amino acids: CASSSIGREETQYF.

The chain links TRBV2 to TRBJ2-3, with 8 bases identical to TRBD2. The germline CDR1 and CDR2 sequences are SNHLY and FYNNEI. Unmatched junction bases numbered 19, after V lost 6 bases and J lost 14 bases. This CDR3 is built from 15 residues. In nucleotides, the CDR3 is TGTGCCAGCAGCCTTAGGCAACGGGGGGGGCTTTATTTGTATTTT. This gives the protein CASSLRQRGGLYLYF.

V usage is TRBV18 and J usage is TRBJ2-1; 7 bases align to TRBD2. Germline V gene data show CDR1 as KGHSH and CDR2 as LQKENI. The ends lost 1 base at V and 9 bases at J; junction bases unmatched: 6. The length of the CDR3 is 14 residues. DNA for the CDR3: TGTGCCAGCTCACCACAACCGACTAGCCTTGAGCAGTTCTTC. Its protein product is CASSPQPTSLEQFF. Drawing the rest from reference TRBV18 and TRBJ2-1, the complete variable domain is NAGVMQNPRHLVRRRGQEARLRCSPMKGHSHVYWYRQLPEEGLKFMVYLQKENIIDESGMPKERFSAEFPKEGPSILRIQQVVRGDSAAYFCASSPQPTSLEQFFGPGTRLTVL.

This clone has only a few counts. The J gene is TRBJ1-1, the V gene TRBV30; D remains ambiguous. Germline V gives CDR1 GTSNPN, CDR2 SVGIG (reference sequence). The CDR3 consists of 11 residues. Trimming pared 2 bases from V and 9 bases from J, leaving 10 bases between. DNA for the CDR3: TGTGCCTGGAGTCCGGGCCAAAAAGCTTTCTTT. This codes for CAWSPGQKAFF.

V gene TRBV11-2 combines with J gene TRBJ2-3; a possible D gene is TRBD1 (6 bases). With 2 bases removed from V and 0 bases from J, the gap between germline ends came to 9 bases. Germline CDR1 and CDR2: SGHAT and FQNNGV. This CDR3 comprises 15 residues. In DNA form, the CDR3 reads TGTGCCAGCAGCTTATATAGGGGGAGCACAGATACGCAGTATTTT. It translates to CASSLYRGSTDTQYF.

This clone has a single count. The V and J genes are TRBV9 and TRBJ2-4; TRBD1 matches at 7 bases. V was pared by 1 base and J by 0 bases, with 4 bases of the junction left unmatched. Per germline, CDR1 SGDLS and CDR2 YYNGEE. This CDR3 has 16 residues. CDR3 in amino acids: CASSVTGDRAKNIQYF. CDR3 nucleotides: TGTGCCAGCAGCGTAACTGGGGACAGAGCCAAAAACATTCAGTACTTC.

The chain joins TRBV7-3 to TRBJ1-1; D is undetermined. The CDR3 sequence is 13 residues long. Deletions cut 3 bases from V and 1 base from J, with 6 bases between. The germline V gene has CDR1 SGHTA and CDR2 FQGTGA. The chain's CDR3 is CASSLNGNTEAFF. As DNA, the CDR3 is TGTGCCAGCAGCTTGAACGGGAACACTGAAGCTTTCTTT. Full variable domain (rest looked up from reference TRBV7-3 and TRBJ1-1): GAGVSQTPSNKVTEKGKYVELRCDPISGHTALYWYRQSLGQGPEFLIYFQGTGAADDSGLPNDRFFAVRPEGSVSTLKIQRTERGDSAVYLCASSLNGNTEAFFGQGTRLTVV.

The chain employs TRBV2 and TRBJ2-3, with 8 bases that match TRBD2. The trim removed 3 bases at V and 4 bases at J, leaving 3 bases unmatched. Germline V gives CDR1 SNHLY, CDR2 FYNNEI. The CDR3 loop spans 14 amino acids. The DNA for the CDR3 is TGTGCCAGCAGTGATGCGGGGGGAGCAGATACGCAGTATTTT. Translated: CASSDAGGADTQYF.

The rearrangement links TRBV10-1 to TRBJ2-2, with unresolved D. This CDR3 is 15 amino acids long. Trimming shortened V by 3 bases and J by 3 bases, and 11 bases separated the two germline ends. Per germline, CDR1 WNHNN and CDR2 SYGVQD (reference sequence). The CDR3 DNA reads TGCGCCAGCAGTGAAATTCGAGGTGACACCGGGGAGCTGTTTTTT. Translation: CASSEIRGDTGELFF.

This sequence joins TRBV28 and TRBJ2-4; tentatively, D is TRBD2 (6 bases). The CDR3 is 13 residues long. The germline CDR1 and CDR2 sequences are MDHEN and SYDVKM. V was shortened by 5 bases and J by 2 bases, with 7 bases between the two germline ends. This CDR3 is CASSRGSKNIQYF. CDR3 nucleotide sequence: TGTGCCAGCAGTCGGGGGTCCAAAAACATTCAGTACTTC.

The rearrangement joins TRBV7-2 to TRBJ2-1, with 8 bases fitting TRBD1. The CDR3 totals 15 residues. After removal of 7 bases from V and 4 bases from J, the junction contained 9 bases not matched to a gene. CDR1 and CDR2 (germline): SGHTA, FQGNSA. In DNA, the CDR3 is TGTGCCAGCACCTTTAGACAGGGGAATTACAATGAGCAGTTCTTC. This gives the protein CASTFRQGNYNEQFF.

CDR3: CASSLAGGETQYF. As DNA, the CDR3 is TGTGCCAGCAGTTTAGCGGGAGGGGAGACCCAGTACTTC. The V and J genes are TRBV28 and TRBJ2-5, with 9 bases matching TRBD2. V dropped 2 bases and J dropped 5; count of bases not matched to a gene: 0. Germline CDR1 and CDR2: MDHEN and SYDVKM. This CDR3 region has 13 residues.

The chain employs TRBV4-3 and TRBJ2-1; D is unclear. V lost 0 bases and J lost 1, with 13 bases in between. The CDR3 is 17 residues long. Germline-derived CDR1 and CDR2 are LGHNA and YSLEER. This chain's CDR3 is CASSQEVGLGSYNEQFF. CDR3 DNA sequence: TGCGCCAGCAGCCAAGAGGTGGGGTTAGGATCCTACAATGAGCAGTTCTTC.

The rearrangement uses TRBV29-1 and TRBJ2-7; 12 bases map to TRBD1. Germline CDR1 and CDR2: SQVTM and ANQGSEA. The CDR3 consists of 12 residues. CDR3 in amino acids: CTRDRGPYEQYF. The CDR3 DNA reads as TGCACCCGGGACAGGGGGCCCTACGAGCAGTACTTC.

The J gene is TRBJ2-2, the V gene TRBV7-9, with TRBD1 matching over 7 bases. The CDR3 totals 17 residues. CDR1 is SEHNR and CDR2 is FQNEAQ in the germline V gene (reference sequence). V trimming: 5 bases; J trimming: 1 base; junction bases outside the gene matches: 10. The CDR3 bases are TGTGCCAGCAGCCGTGTCGAACGGGACAGGAACACCGGGGAGCTGTTTTTT. Translating gives CASSRVERDRNTGELFF.

V and J are TRBV7-9 and TRBJ1-4, with D tentatively TRBD1 (5 bases). The CDR3 totals 13 residues. V was trimmed by 8 bases and J by 3 bases, leaving 10 bases between them. In germline, CDR1 is SEHNR, CDR2 FQNEAQ (reference sequence). The CDR3 nucleotides are TGTGCCAGCCTACGGGGGGCTAATGAAAAACTGTTTTTT. Protein sequence: CASLRGANEKLFF. The full variable domain, its missing parts supplied by reference TRBV7-9 and TRBJ1-4, is DTGVSQNPRHKITKRGQNVTFRCDPISEHNRLYWYRQTLGQGPEFLTYFQNEAQLEKSRLLSDRFSAERPKGSFSTLEIQRTEQGDSAMYLCASLRGANEKLFFGSGTQLSVL.

This rearrangement joins TRBV9 to TRBJ2-1; weak D call: TRBD1 (6 bases). CDR3 length equals 12 residues. The germline gives CDR1 SGDLS, CDR2 YYNGEE. The V gene lost 3 bases and the J gene lost 9 bases, with 10 bases spanning the gap. The CDR3 DNA follows: TGTGCCAGCAGCGATCAGGGGAGTGAGCAGTTCTTC. Its translation: CASSDQGSEQFF.

This rearrangement joins TRBV7-8 to TRBJ1-6, with D possibly TRBD1 on 5 matching bases. The V gene's germline CDR1 is SGHVS and CDR2 FQNEAQ. The CDR3 runs to 17 residues. V was cut by 0 bases and J by 5 bases, with 14 bases left in between. In nucleotides, the CDR3 is TGTGCCAGCAGCTTAGCGGTGGGGGGGACCAATAATTCACCCCTCCACTTT. Translating gives CASSLAVGGTNNSPLHF.

On this clone: In the same sample, other DNA sequences code for this CDR3. The rearrangement uses TRBV20-1 and TRBJ1-1; tentatively, D is TRBD1 (6 bases). Germline-derived CDR1 and CDR2 are DFQATT and SNEGSKA (reference sequence). CDR3 length: 11 residues. V lost 1 base and J 6 bases, leaving 6 bases between the germline ends. The CDR3 sequence: CSARGGPEAFF. The CDR3 DNA follows: TGCAGTGCTAGAGGGGGGCCTGAAGCTTTCTTT.